The source of this T cell receptor beta chain is a study of T cell responses to AZD1222 COVID-19 vaccine (dated by TCRdb to the early 2020s). Looking at the study overall: Because spike-specific TCR depth and breadth did not differ between the two schedules, AZD1222 recipients who got a second dose at roughly 4 weeks were pooled with those who got a second dose at roughly 12 weeks. A total of 230 or so trial participants underwent TCR sequencing, of whom around 200 received two doses of AZD1222 and about 25 received two doses of the MenACWY control vaccine. Enrollment into the trials was organized by age into subgroups of 18-55, 56-69 and 70-plus years, and those subgroups contained roughly 150, 30 and 60 TCR-sequenced participants, respectively.

In this sample, this clone turned up a few times. There is no known antigen for this receptor. No qualities accompany the bases; no much larger clone lies one base away. The CDR3 regions of human TCRbeta chains were analyzed by immunosequencing. In the original analysis: Repertoire TCRs were checked for matches against a reference library of SARS-CoV-2-specific TCRs that had been generated using the MIRA antigen-specificity platform. Breadth was defined as the fraction of unique TCRs that were SARS-CoV-2-associated. Depth was defined as the fraction of total T cells that were SARS-CoV-2-associated. Using the MIRA data, each spike-specific TCR was assigned both to the spike region to which the TCR was reactive and to a CD4 or CD8 class. Log10-transformed breadth and depth values were compared by one-way ANOVA with Sidak's multiple comparisons tests. Drawn from immuneACCESS, this table holds only the in-frame rearrangements with V and J called that TCRdb kept. Clones are partly lost; checked studies trace under half to an unresolved V gene and leave the rest unexplained. V and J calls and clone size follow that table, whereas D and trimming were derived from the DNA. The sample table shows approximately 99,000 clones, and 87% are seen once. Around 2.7% of the sample is in the top ten clones.

Overall study outcomes, separate from this receptor: Most participants were white British and females outnumbered males, and the authors suggested that clonal diversity may have been underestimated. The vaccine-associated CD4 TCRs covered the entire spike protein, and the dominant responses fell in regions 160-218 and 743-854. Spike-specific TCR breadth and depth rose significantly after two AZD1222 doses compared with day 0 and with MenACWY recipients. The 56-69-year group was small, and its depth increase did not reach significance, likely because of low power. Because no day 14 peak-response samples were available, the repertoires could be characterized only after the peak T cell response. Conclusions about previously exposed vaccinees are limited, since just five or six AZD1222 recipients were seropositive for SARS-CoV-2 at baseline. Reportedly, close to half of the unique spike-specific TCRs recognized epitopes lying outside the regions that are mutated in the B.1.351 and B.1.1.7 variants.

CDR1 and CDR2, looked up from the germline V gene, are ENHRY and SYGVKD. There are 14 amino acids in the CDR3, from cysteine to phenylalanine inclusive. Just the 42-base CDR3 DNA is kept, in frame starting at base 1. The junction carries 12 bases between V and J, which are trimmed by 0 bases and 7 bases respectively. The sample's time point, from its label and the paper: baseline before first vaccination. The vaccinee samples were drawn from two UK trials, COV001 and COV002, one of which was a single-blind randomized controlled phase 2/3 trial testing AZD1222 (ChAdOx1 nCoV-19) in healthy adults. For TCRbeta chain sequencing, PBMC samples were collected from trial participants at day 0 and at day 28 after the second dose.

The sample in question was peripheral blood, obtained on day 0 of AZD1222 vaccination. The chain is assembled from TRBV10-3 and TRBJ1-2, with TRBD1 as a weak D call on 5 bases. The TCR comes from an adult in good health. The CDR3 here reads CAISESADTFGYTF. In nucleotide form, the sequence is TGTGCCATCAGTGAGTCGGCGGACACTTTTGGCTACACCTTC.